These 5 T cell receptor beta chains were sequenced from one sample in a study of T cell responses to AZD1222 COVID-19 vaccine. Assay: immunoSEQ multiplex PCR; the TCRdb copy retains only in-frame clones and omits some. There are approximately 130,000 clones in the sample; over 85% occur only once, and around 3.3% lies in the top ten. Sequencing was performed on peripheral blood, taken on day 0 of AZD1222 vaccination. These receptor sequences come from an adult in good health.

V and J are TRBV7-2 and TRBJ2-5; 10 bases agree with TRBD2. This CDR3 comprises 16 residues. V dropped 7 bases and J dropped 1; count of bases not matched to a gene: 9. The V gene's germline CDR1 is SGHTA and CDR2 FQGNSA. CDR3: CASNPVASGSQETQYF. As DNA, the CDR3 is TGTGCCAGCAACCCGGTGGCTAGCGGGAGCCAAGAGACCCAGTACTTC.

This clone showed up just once. V is TRBV3-1 (or the pseudogene TRBV3-2) and J is TRBJ2-1; TRBD2 aligns across 8 bases. This CDR3 region has 17 residues. Germline assignment: CDR1 LGHDT and CDR2 YNNKEL (reference sequence). With 4 bases clipped from V and 6 bases from J, the junction kept 14 bases outside the gene matches. CDR3 bases: TGTGCCAGCAGCCCCTTCTGGACTAGCTCGGCTGGCAATGAGCAGTTCTTC. It codes for CASSPFWTSSAGNEQFF.

CDR3 residues: CASSPWNTGELFF. The CDR3 DNA sequence: TGTGCCAGCAGCCCTTGGAACACCGGGGAGCTGTTTTTT. The gene calls are TRBV9 and TRBJ2-2; D is unresolved. This CDR3 comprises 13 residues. CDR1 and CDR2 from the germline V gene are SGDLS and YYNGEE. The ends were cut back, 4 bases at V and 1 base at J, with 5 bases in the middle.

The chain joins TRBV6-2 or TRBV6-3 to TRBJ2-7; D unresolved. Trimming removed 1 base from V and 2 bases from J, with 9 bases in between. The CDR3 runs 14 residues. Germline CDR1 MNHEY, CDR2 SVGEGT. For the CDR3, the DNA is TGTGCCAGCAGTTACTTGGGCCGAGCCTACGAGCAGTACTTC. Amino acid sequence: CASSYLGRAYEQYF.

The rearrangement uses TRBV7-5 and TRBJ2-2; the table's D call, TRBD1, has no DNA check behind it. TRBV7-5 is marked as a pseudogene. This CDR3 comprises 21 residues. CDR3 in amino acids: CARSLAPPGQGRKQTTGELFF. DNA of the CDR3: TGTGCCAGAAGCTTAGCTCCCCCGGGACAGGGGCGCAAACAGACCACCGGGGAGCTGTTTTTT.